Listed here are 27 T cell receptor beta chains from one sample, sequenced in a study of blood T cells in healthy people across ages. Next came a second PCR, run for about 6 to 12 cycles, which used a sample-barcoded 5' primer along with a J-beta primer mix. TCRdb re-called the 5' RACE reads with MiXCR, one entry per CDR3 protein. The data show 1.5 million to 2 million distinct CDR3 sequences, about 31% seen once. Sequencing input: blood. These TCRs come from a woman aged 25 to 39 in good health.

For this clonotype: At one of its ends the junction is not consistent with the germline gene, which may arise from a read error. The V call is TRBV7-2, the J call TRBJ2-5; TRBD1 or TRBD2 may be the D gene (6 bases each). The CDR3 length is 15 residues. From germline, CDR1 is SGHTA and CDR2 FQGNSA. The CDR3 DNA reads TGTGCCGGCAGCTTAGGAGGGGGGCCCCAAGAGACCCAGTACTTC. The encoded protein is CAGSLGGGPQETQYF. Full variable domain (remainder filled in from reference TRBV7-2 and TRBJ2-5): GAGVSQSPSNKVTEKGKDVELRCDPISGHTALYWYRQSLGQGLEFLIYFQGNSAPDKSGLPSDRFSAERTGGSVSTLTIQRTQQEDSAVYLCAGSLGGGPQETQYFGPGTRLLVL.

The genes are TRBV7-2 and TRBJ1-5; D is undetermined. This CDR3 is built from 13 residues. Trimming pared 5 bases from V and 14 bases from J, leaving 19 bases between. The germline gives CDR1 SGHTA, CDR2 FQGNSA. In DNA, the CDR3 is TGTGCCAGCAGCCCATCTTCCCAGATAATGAAGCATTTT. Translated: CASSPSSQIMKHF. Full variable domain (rest looked up from reference TRBV7-2 and TRBJ1-5): GAGVSQSPSNKVTEKGKDVELRCDPISGHTALYWYRQSLGQGLEFLIYFQGNSAPDKSGLPSDRFSAERTGGSVSTLTIQRTQQEDSAVYLCASSPSSQIMKHFGDGTRLSIL.

This chain uses TRBV4-1 with TRBJ2-7; no firm D call. The CDR3 runs 15 residues. Germline CDR1 and CDR2: MGHRA and YSYEKL. With 2 bases removed from V and 2 bases from J, the gap between germline ends came to 13 bases. The CDR3 nucleotides read TGCGCCAGCAGCCAATTTCGGGCAGAGACCTACGAGCAGTACTTC. Protein product: CASSQFRAETYEQYF.

The chain employs TRBV28 and TRBJ2-7; TRBD2 might be the D (6 bases). The CDR3 spans 15 residues. CDR1 and CDR2 from the germline V gene are MDHEN and SYDVKM. The V end lost 5 bases, the J end lost 2 bases, and 16 bases lay between the germline ends. The chain's CDR3 is CASSPAEGRPYEQYF. Written as DNA, the CDR3 is TGTGCCAGCAGTCCCGCGGAGGGGAGGCCCTACGAGCAGTACTTC.

This clonotype was recorded a few times. The V and J genes are TRBV7-3 and TRBJ2-7, with no clear D. Trimming shortened V by 5 bases and J by 3 bases, and 14 bases separated the two germline ends. Germline lookup yields CDR1 SGHTA and CDR2 FQGTGA. The CDR3 extends over 14 amino acids. CDR3 in DNA: TGTGCCAGCAGCCTCCCGGGTTCCTACTACGAGCAGTACTTC. It yields the protein CASSLPGSYYEQYF.

On this clonotype itself: The junction and the germline gene differ at one end; a read error may be behind it. The CDR3 loop is CASSSRTSGAHEQYF. The DNA of the CDR3 is TGTGCCAGTAGCTCCCGGACTAGCGGGGCCCACGAGCAGTACTTC. The chain carries TRBV7-2 and TRBJ2-7, with TRBD2 matching over 12 bases. The V gene's germline CDR1 is SGHTA and CDR2 FQGNSA. There are 15 residues in the CDR3.

About this clonotype itself: A much larger clone differs from this one at a single base, so this may be a read error. The chain employs TRBV6-2 or TRBV6-3 and TRBJ2-1, with D perhaps matching TRBD2 (6 bases). The CDR3 has 19 residues. V shed 6 bases and J shed 0 bases, with 24 bases lying between them. From germline, CDR1 is MNHEY and CDR2 SVGEGT. The DNA for the CDR3 is TGTGCCAGCAGCCCCTTGATGGCCCAACGGGGGAGCTCCTACAATGAGCAGTTCTTC. It translates to CASSPLMAQRGSSYNEQFF.

This clonotype has more than one count but fewer than ten. J is TRBJ2-5 and V is TRBV29-1, with D unresolved. The V gene's germline CDR1 is SQVTM and CDR2 ANQGSEA. V was trimmed by 1 base and J by 7 bases, leaving 13 bases between them. The CDR3 has 13 residues. The CDR3 here is CSVEATARRTQYF. In DNA form, the CDR3 reads TGCAGCGTTGAAGCCACAGCCAGGCGGACCCAGTACTTC.

V and J are TRBV28 and TRBJ2-7; no firm D call. This CDR3 has 14 amino acids. V lost 3 bases, J lost 4 bases, and 13 bases lay in between. Germline CDR1 reads MDHEN; CDR2 reads SYDVKM. The CDR3 DNA sequence: TGTGCCAGCAGTTTTGAGCTAGTGGGATACGAGCAGTACTTC. Translating it yields CASSFELVGYEQYF.

The chain joins TRBV20-1 to TRBJ2-3, with unresolved D. The germline V and J ends were trimmed by 0 bases and 0 bases, with 7 bases remaining between them. The CDR3 is 14 amino acids. CDR1 DFQATT and CDR2 SNEGSKA come from the germline V gene (reference sequence). CDR3 DNA: TGCAGTGCTAGAGAGGTCGGGAGCACAGATACGCAGTATTTT. This sequence encodes CSAREVGSTDTQYF.

The V call is TRBV2, the J call TRBJ2-1, with 8 bases that match TRBD2. Germline V gene sequence: CDR1 SNHLY, CDR2 FYNNEI. This CDR3 is 15 amino acids long. V lost 6 bases to trimming and J lost 7 bases; unmatched junction nucleotides: 11. The CDR3 nucleotides read TGTGCCAGCAGCTTACGCGGGGGGTCGGTGAATGAGCAGTTCTTC. It specifies CASSLRGGSVNEQFF.

This chain connects TRBV12-3 or TRBV12-4 to TRBJ1-5, with D maybe TRBD1 (5 bases). The CDR3 runs 13 residues. The ends were cut back, 3 bases at V and 8 bases at J, with 11 bases in the middle. The CDR3 coding sequence is TGTGCCAGCAGTTTTCTGGGGCGAGAGCCCCAGCATTTT. Amino acid sequence: CASSFLGREPQHF.

The V gene is TRBV6-5, the J gene TRBJ1-1; no clear D gene. The CDR3 totals 15 residues. Between the trimmed V and J ends, which lost 6 bases and 2 bases, there was a span of 16 bases. Germline V CDR1 and CDR2: MNHEY, SVGAGI. CDR3 nucleotides: TGTGCCAGCAGCCCCCAACAGCGGAGCAACACTGAAGCTTTCTTT. Encoded protein: CASSPQQRSNTEAFF.

This clonotype was counted a few times. The chain is built from TRBV7-9 and TRBJ2-6; tentative D call: TRBD1 (6 bases). The CDR3 sequence is 19 residues long. Looked up from germline, CDR1 is SEHNR and CDR2 is FQNEAQ (reference sequence). The V end lost 4 bases, the J end lost 3 bases, and 22 bases lay between the germline ends. The CDR3 loop is CASSSTGQSFLYGANVLTF. The CDR3 DNA reads as TGTGCCAGCAGCTCGACTGGACAGTCCTTTTTATATGGGGCCAACGTCCTGACTTTC.

This clonotype was recorded once. J is TRBJ1-5 and V is TRBV20-1; maybe TRBD1 (5 bases). Trimming cost V 5 bases and J 4 bases, with 15 bases left between them. Germline V CDR1 and CDR2: DFQATT, SNEGSKA (reference sequence). The CDR3 runs 14 residues. CDR3: CSARVSTANQPQHF. CDR3 nucleotide sequence: TGCAGTGCTCGGGTTTCGACAGCTAATCAGCCCCAGCATTTT.

As for this clonotype: One junction end does not reproduce the germline sequence, and a read error may be involved. The V gene is TRBV20-1, the J gene TRBJ2-3, with 10 bases fitting TRBD2. The CDR3 is made up of 15 amino acids. The V gene's germline CDR1 is DFQATT and CDR2 SNEGSKA (reference sequence). As DNA, the CDR3 is TGCAGTGTTAGAGATCAGGGACTAGCGTCAGATACGCAGTATTTT. The encoded protein is CSVRDQGLASDTQYF.

In its sample, this clonotype was seen many times. The chain is built from TRBV12-3 or TRBV12-4 and TRBJ2-5, with D hard to call. The CDR3 totals 14 residues. V lost 1 base, J lost 5 bases, and 11 bases lay in between. CDR3 region: CASSLGPSPETQYF. CDR3 nucleotides: TGTGCCAGCAGTTTAGGACCGAGTCCGGAGACCCAGTACTTC.

This clonotype was seen only a few times. This is likely a read error, given that the CDR3 carries no conserved phenylalanine or tryptophan at its end. This chain connects TRBV20-1 to TRBJ2-7; D not resolved. This CDR3 contains 13 residues. Deletions cut 1 base from V and 1 base from J, with 8 bases between. Germline CDR1 reads DFQATT; CDR2 reads SNEGSKA (reference sequence). DNA for the CDR3: TGCAGTGCTAGAGGCTCCAAGTCCTACGAGCAGTACTTA. Its protein is CSARGSKSYEQYL.

In this sample, this clonotype turned up a few times. This chain connects TRBV6-6 to TRBJ1-5; weak D call: TRBD1 (6 bases). V was trimmed by 5 bases and J by 7 bases, leaving 12 bases between them. Germline lookup yields CDR1 MNHNY and CDR2 SVGAGI (reference sequence). The CDR3 has 13 residues. The CDR3 loop is CASSTGSGQPQHF. Here the CDR3 DNA reads TGTGCCAGCAGTACAGGGTCCGGCCAGCCCCAGCATTTT.

This clonotype was counted between two and nine times. This chain connects TRBV11-1 to TRBJ2-7; 12 nucleotides agree with TRBD1. The CDR3 loop spans 16 amino acids. Germline lookup yields CDR1 SGHAT and CDR2 FQDESV (reference sequence). V gave up 3 bases and J gave up 5 bases; unmatched junction bases: 8. The CDR3 reads CASSLEGQGALDEQYF. Written as DNA, the CDR3 is TGTGCCAGCAGCTTGGAGGGACAGGGGGCGTTGGACGAGCAGTACTTC.

In the case of this clonotype: Sequence at one end of the junction differs from germline and may be a read error. The chain couples TRBV7-9 to TRBJ1-4, with 9 nucleotides matching TRBD1. The CDR3 has 16 residues. The germline V gene encodes CDR1 SEHNR and CDR2 FQNEAQ (reference sequence). The CDR3 coding sequence is TGTGCCAGCAGCTCTTACCCGGGACAGGGAGATGAAGAACTGTTTTTT. Translating it yields CASSSYPGQGDEELFF.

About this clonotype: One end of the junction varies from germline; a read error may be responsible. The chain uses TRBV20-1 and TRBJ1-1, with TRBD1 as a possible D gene (6 bases). CDR3 size: 12 residues. CDR1 DFQATT and CDR2 SNEGSKA come from the germline V gene (reference sequence). The DNA for the CDR3 is TGCAGTGGGACAGACGAGAACACTGAAGTTTTCTTT. Its translation is CSGTDENTEVFF.

In this sample, this clonotype turned up a few times. V and J are TRBV7-9 and TRBJ1-2; the match to TRBD1 covers 7 bases. The germline V gene has CDR1 SEHNR and CDR2 FQNEAQ (reference sequence). The CDR3 contains 14 residues. The junction had 3 bases not matched to a gene; V was cut back by 3 bases and J by 2 bases. The CDR3 DNA reads as TGTGCCAGCAGCTTTACAGGGGCCAACTATGGCTACACCTTC. It codes for CASSFTGANYGYTF.

This clonotype has just a few counts. Germline and junction disagree at one end, which may indicate a read error. The V gene is TRBV6-1, the J gene TRBJ2-1; 11 bases are shared with TRBD2. Germline lookup yields CDR1 MNHNS and CDR2 SASEGT. The CDR3 runs 16 residues. This chain's CDR3 is CANSVAGGPYYNEQFF. The CDR3, as DNA: TGTGCCAACAGTGTAGCGGGAGGGCCCTACTACAATGAGCAGTTCTTC.

CDR3 in DNA: TGTGCCAGCAGTCCTTACAGGGTCCACGAGCAGTACTTC. It specifies CASSPYRVHEQYF. The chain has TRBV27 and TRBJ2-5, with a weak D call TRBD1 (6 bases). Matching the DNA end better, TRBJ2-7 makes the J call doubtful. The germline V gene encodes CDR1 MNHEY and CDR2 SMNVEV (reference sequence). The CDR3 is 13 residues long.

The chain carries TRBV11-2 and TRBJ2-7; possibly TRBD2 for D (6 bases). From germline, CDR1 is SGHAT and CDR2 FQNNGV. V was cut by 5 bases and J by 5 bases, with 16 bases left in between. This CDR3 spans 14 amino acids. In DNA, the CDR3 is TGTGCCAGCAGCCGCCAACTAACGGGGGACGAGCAGTACTTC. Amino acid sequence: CASSRQLTGDEQYF.

The V and J genes are TRBV5-1 and TRBJ1-2; TRBD1 matches at 7 bases. Germline V gene data show CDR1 as SGHRS and CDR2 as YFSETQ. Germline trimming cut 1 base from V and 7 bases from J; bases unmatched to any gene: 4. The CDR3 contains 13 residues. The CDR3 region is CASSLSQGCGYTF. CDR3 nucleotide sequence: TGCGCCAGCAGCTTGTCACAGGGGTGTGGCTACACCTTC. The complete variable domain, with remaining parts taken from reference TRBV5-1 and TRBJ1-2, reads KAGVTQTPRYLIKTRGQQVTLSCSPISGHRSVSWYQQTPGQGLQFLFEYFSETQRNKGNFPGRFSGRQFSNSRSEMNVSTLELGDSALYLCASSLSQGCGYTFGSGTRLTVV.